This T cell receptor (beta chain) derives from a study of metastatic and nonmetastatic thyroid tumors. The wider study: Comparison of repertoires was carried out across blood and tumor or nodule tissue from malignant and benign thyroid patients. Findings of the study overall: Relative to benign nodules, malignant thyroid tumors were reportedly characterized by significantly elevated TCR beta diversity in blood and tumor.

By its share, this clone is medium-sized. What it binds is not known. Nobody among the patients had been given any treatment before thyroid surgery. The authors' processing: Built for papillary thyroid cancer, a distant-metastasis classifier drew on CDR3 differences across clinicopathological groups. MiXCR was used by TCRdb to re-call the PCR reads. For this entry, the V and J calls and clone size follow TCRdb and not the study's own pipeline. In the table there are tens of thousands of clones, around 28% of which are singletons. The receptor comes from a male donor with papillary thyroid cancer or a benign thyroid nodule (not recorded which). Some clones in this sample may be carry-over from other donors' samples. Sequencing was performed on blood.

CDR3 DNA: TGTGCCAGCAAAGGACAGAACTCTGGGGCCAACGTCCTGACTTTC. Its translation is CASKGQNSGANVLTF. This sequence joins TRBV28 and TRBJ2-6, with a tentative D call TRBD1 (6 bases). Germline CDR1 reads MDHEN; CDR2 reads SYDVKM. CDR3 length: 15 amino acids. Trimming took off 7 bases at V and 0 bases at J, with 10 bases between the two ends.